The sample holds many counts of the clone carrying this T cell receptor (beta chain). The time point is: persistent/refractory GD, antithyroid drugs over 5 years with positive TRAb. The authors made the TCR library using RNA they extracted from PBMCs. EDTA tubes received approximately 9 milliliters of drawn peripheral blood. The data stem from a study of regulatory T cells in long-lasting Graves disease. V was pared by 7 bases and J by 7 bases, with 20 bases between. Germline V gene lookup returns CDR1 MDHEN and CDR2 SYDVKM. There are 15 residues in the CDR3. Arm-PCR with iRepertoire HTBI primers amplified the CDR3 regions for these TCR beta libraries. TCRdb fed the multiplex PCR reads into MiXCR, producing one record per CDR3 protein. Among 400,000 to 500,000 distinct CDR3 sequences listed, roughly 21% were seen once.

This specimen was peripheral blood mononuclear cells (PBMCs), taken when the disease was refractory, from a patient treated with antithyroid drugs. The chain uses TRBV28 and TRBJ1-5; a possible D gene is TRBD1 (6 bases). The receptor comes from a female donor with Graves disease. CDR3 coding DNA: TGTGCCAGCACCTCGGGTAGGGGGGGTTGGCAGCCCCAGCATTTT. It encodes CASTSGRGGWQPQHF.